This T cell receptor (beta chain) was retrieved from a study of T cell responses to AZD1222 COVID-19 vaccine. Some clones are missing from TCRdb's copy, which holds only in-frame ones; the method was immunoSEQ multiplex PCR. The sample lists 60,000 to 85,000 clones; more than 75% were seen once. V trimming: 5 bases; J trimming: 8 bases; junction bases outside the gene matches: 7. The CDR3 is 14 amino acids. CDR1 SGHNT and CDR2 YENEEA come from the germline V gene. V usage is TRBV11-3 and J usage is TRBJ2-1; 9 bases map to TRBD1. The specimen was peripheral blood, collected 28 days after the second dose of the MenACWY control vaccine. The source is an adult who received the MenACWY meningococcal vaccine as a control. The CDR3 sequence: CASSPGQGFHEQFF. Here the CDR3 DNA reads TGTGCCAGCAGCCCGGGACAGGGTTTTCATGAGCAGTTCTTC.